This is a list of T cell receptor beta chains from one sample in a study of cytomegalovirus exposure and HLA in healthy donors. The protocol was immunoSEQ multiplex PCR, while the TCRdb copy is restricted to in-frame clones and leaves out a portion. Altogether 250,000 or so clones are present, around 80% being singletons, with the ten largest covering around 8.3%. Sequenced: PBMCs. The origin of the receptors is a woman aged 55-70 years in good health and CMV-seropositive. Both conserved end residues are part of each CDR3. The D gene is left open where the match is weak. Size tells how often a clone was seen (once, few, many) or the class of an expanded clone, and some rows leave it out.

. | TRBD1 | TRBJ1-3 | TRBV10-3 | TGTGCCATCAGTGAGCCGGGACAGTATGGAAACACCATATATTTT | CAISEPGQYGNTIYF
. | TRBD1 | TRBJ2-7 | TRBV5-1 | TGCGCCAGCAGCTTGCAACTAAGGACAGGGCAAAGGTACGAGCAGTACTTC | CASSLQLRTGQRYEQYF
. | TRBD1 | TRBJ2-3 | TRBV6-5 | TGTGCCAGCAGACGGGACAGGACAGATACGCAGTATTTT | CASRRDRTDTQYF
. | . | TRBJ2-2 | TRBV2 | TGTGCCAGCAGTGAGGGGGCACTTGCTGGGGAGCTGTTTTTT | CASSEGALAGELFF
few | . | TRBJ1-1 | TRBV28 | TGTGCCAGCAGTTTATATGGCCGGTGGGAGACTGAAGCTTTCTTT | CASSLYGRWETEAFF
few | . | TRBJ1-4 | TRBV27 | TGTGCCAGCAGTGGCCTAGGAGCAACTAATGAAAAACTGTTTTTT | CASSGLGATNEKLFF
. | . | TRBJ1-1 | TRBV6-1 | TGTGCCAGCTCCCTCCCGAACACTGAAGCTTTCTTT | CASSLPNTEAFF
. | TRBD1 | TRBJ2-7 | TRBV5-1 | TGCGCCAGCAGCCTAGGACAGGGACCCTACGAGCAGTACTTC | CASSLGQGPYEQYF
. | . | TRBJ1-5 | TRBV5-5 | TGTGCCAGCAGCTTGGGACAGACTAATCAGCCCCAGCATTTT | CASSLGQTNQPQHF
. | . | TRBJ2-3 | TRBV7-9 | TGTTCCAGCAGCTTAGGGGCGGGAAGTACAGATACGCAGTATTTT | CSSSLGAGSTDTQYF
. | TRBD2 | TRBJ2-1 | TRBV6-4 | TGTGCCAGCAGTGGGGGCCATGGGCATAGCGGGCACAATGAGCAGTTCTTC | CASSGGHGHSGHNEQFF
. | TRBD1 | TRBJ2-1 | TRBV11-3 | TGTGCCAGCAGCCCTCAGGGGGATGAGCAGTTCTTC | CASSPQGDEQFF
. | . | TRBJ2-7 | TRBV30 | TGTGCCTGGAGTGGTGCAGGGTCTCTCTACGAGCAGTACTTC | CAWSGAGSLYEQYF
. | . | TRBJ1-2 | TRBV4-2 | TGTGCCAGCAGCCAAGGGGACACCTTGAACTATGGCTACACCTTC | CASSQGDTLNYGYTF
. | . | TRBJ1-1 | TRBV7-9 | TGTGCCAGCAGCGAGCGCACTGAAGCTTTCTTT | CASSERTEAFF
. | TRBD1 | TRBJ1-2 | TRBV14 | TGTGCCAGCAGCCAAGTGGGGACAGAGCCTTCGGGGGGCTACACCTTC | CASSQVGTEPSGGYTF
. | TRBD2 | TRBJ2-7 | TRBV30 | TGTGCCTGGAGTGGACTAGCGGGGTACGAGCAGTACTTC | CAWSGLAGYEQYF
. | TRBD1 | TRBJ1-2 | TRBV11-2 | TGTGCCAGCAGCGAACCCAGGGGGTATGGCTACACCTTC | CASSEPRGYGYTF
. | TRBD2 | TRBJ2-1 | TRBV5-4 | TGTGCCAGCAGCATCCTCTTGCGGGAGGGCCATGGTGAGCAGTTCTTC | CASSILLREGHGEQFF
once | . | TRBJ2-3 | TRBV6-1 | TGTGCCAGCAGTGAAGCGCGGGATACGCAGTATTTT | CASSEARDTQYF
. | . | TRBJ1-5 | TRBV11-2 | TGTGCCAGCAGTCAGGACAGTCTAAATCAGCCCCAGCATTTT | CASSQDSLNQPQHF
few | TRBD1 | TRBJ2-3 | TRBV4-1 | TGCGCCAGCAGCCGCGATAGACAGGGGGGGACAGATACGCAGTATTTT | CASSRDRQGGTDTQYF
. | . | TRBJ2-7 | TRBV13 | TGTGCCAGCAGCCTCAATTCCTACGAGCAGTACTTC | CASSLNSYEQYF
. | . | TRBJ2-6 | TRBV11-2 | TGTGCCAGCAGCTTACTATCTGGGGCCAACGTCCTGACTTTC | CASSLLSGANVLTF
. | . | TRBJ1-2 | TRBV19 | TGTGCCAGTTTCCATGGGACACATAACTATGGCTACACCTTC | CASFHGTHNYGYTF
. | . | TRBJ2-1 | TRBV14 | TGTGCCAGCAGCCAAGTTAGGGGAGGTGGGGATGAGCAGTTCTTC | CASSQVRGGGDEQFF
few | TRBD2 | TRBJ2-3 | TRBV4-1 | TGCGCCAGCAGCCAAGTTAGCGGGATTATTACTAGCACAGATACGCAGTATTTT | CASSQVSGIITSTDTQYF
. | . | TRBJ2-7 | TRBV27 | TGTGCCAGCAGTTTATCGCGGTTCTCCTACGAGCAGTACTTC | CASSLSRFSYEQYF
. | TRBD2 | TRBJ2-7 | TRBV27 | TGTGCCAGCAGTTTCACCGGGACTAGCTGGGACGAGCAGTACTTC | CASSFTGTSWDEQYF
once | TRBD1 | TRBJ2-3 | TRBV2 | TGTGCCAGCAGAAAGGGGACAGGGCGGGGGACAGATACGCAGTATTTT | CASRKGTGRGTDTQYF
. | TRBD1 | TRBJ1-5 | TRBV6-1 | TGTGCCAGCAGATCAACCGGGACAGTAAATCAGCCCCAGCATTTT | CASRSTGTVNQPQHF
. | . | TRBJ1-4 | TRBV4-1 | TGCGCCAGCAGCCTAAGCAACCTACTGTTTTTT | CASSLSNLLFF
. | TRBD1 | TRBJ2-1 | TRBV7-3 | TGTGCCAGCAGCTTGGCGCCCGGGACAGGGGCGTACAATGAGCAGTTCTTC | CASSLAPGTGAYNEQFF
. | . | TRBJ2-7 | TRBV4-1 | TGCGCCAGCAGCCAATTTAAGGGAGGTTACGAGCAGTACTTC | CASSQFKGGYEQYF
. | TRBD1 | TRBJ1-2 | TRBV4-1 | TGCGCCAGCAGCCAAGATGGTGGGACAGGAGCAGTTTATGGCTACACCTTC | CASSQDGGTGAVYGYTF
once | . | TRBJ1-5 | TRBV19 | TGTGCCAGTAGTACCCGCGGGACTGGCAATCAGCCCCAGCATTTT | CASSTRGTGNQPQHF
few | . | TRBJ2-5 | TRBV7-9 | TGTGCCAGCAGCCAGGGACTTGTCCTAAAAGAGACCCAGTACTTC | CASSQGLVLKETQYF
. | TRBD1 | TRBJ1-2 | TRBV27 | TGTGCCAGCAGCTTCGCGGGACAGGGGATGGAAGGCTACACCTTC | CASSFAGQGMEGYTF
once | TRBD1 | TRBJ2-3 | TRBV5-4 | TGTGCCAGCAGCCTTAGGGACAGGGGGATGATGGATACGCAGTATTTT | CASSLRDRGMMDTQYF
. | . | TRBJ1-1 | TRBV18 | TGTGCCAGCTCAAGCCTACAGCAGGGGAACACTGAAGCTTTCTTT | CASSSLQQGNTEAFF
. | TRBD2 | TRBJ2-7 | TRBV15 | TGTGCCACCAGCAGAGATCTGGTTAGCGGGAGCTACGAGCAGTACTTC | CATSRDLVSGSYEQYF
. | TRBD1 | TRBJ2-2 | TRBV7-3 | TGTGCCAGCAACAGGGGATCCGGGGAGCTGTTTTTT | CASNRGSGELFF
. | TRBD1 | TRBJ1-6 | TRBV10-3 | TGTGCCATCAATCAGGGGGCGCAGGGTAATTCACCCCTCCACTTT | CAINQGAQGNSPLHF
. | . | TRBJ2-3 | TRBV5-4 | TGTGCCAGCAGCTTGCCAGGGCGTTGGACAGATACGCAGTATTTT | CASSLPGRWTDTQYF
. | . | TRBJ2-1 | TRBV5-4 | TGTGCCAGCAGTTCGGACTACGGGTCCTACAATGAGCAGTTCTTC | CASSSDYGSYNEQFF
. | . | TRBJ1-2 | TRBV5-1 | TGCGCCAGCAGCTGGCGAGGAGGCCCGGAGGGCTACACCTTC | CASSWRGGPEGYTF
. | TRBD1 | TRBJ1-2 | TRBV2 | TGTGCCAGCAGCTCGACAGGGGCCTATGGCTACACCTTC | CASSSTGAYGYTF
once | TRBD2 | TRBJ2-2 | TRBV5-1 | TGCGCCAGCAGCTTGGCTCTCGGACTAGCGGGTTTAACCGGGGAGCTGTTTTTT | CASSLALGLAGLTGELFF
. | TRBD2 | TRBJ2-5 | TRBV6-5 | TGTGCCAGCAGACGCCTAGCGGGACTTGAGACCCAGTACTTC | CASRRLAGLETQYF
. | TRBD1 | TRBJ1-4 | TRBV6-1 | TGTGCCAGCAGTGGGCTCGGGACAGGGACTACCAAACTGTTTTTT | CASSGLGTGTTKLFF
. | . | TRBJ2-1 | TRBV28 | TGTGCCAGCAGTCCGTCGACTAGCTCCTACAATGAGCAGTTCTTC | CASSPSTSSYNEQFF
. | . | TRBJ2-1 | TRBV4-2 | TGTGCCAGCAGCCAAGAGTATGACAATGAGCAGTTCTTC | CASSQEYDNEQFF
. | . | TRBJ2-7 | TRBV5-4 | TGTGCCAGCACCCCGCAGGGGAGGGGCCGTAGGGAGCAGTACTTC | CASTPQGRGRREQYF
. | TRBD1 | TRBJ1-2 | TRBV7-9 | TGTGCCAGCAGCCAGCAGGGGGACTATGGCTACACCTTC | CASSQQGDYGYTF
. | . | TRBJ2-3 | TRBV5-1 | TGCGCCAGCACCTTCAGGAGACAGAGCACAGATACGCAGTATTTT | CASTFRRQSTDTQYF